A single sample gave rise to the 31 T cell receptor beta chains below, sequenced in a study of PD-1 blockade in classical Hodgkin lymphoma. Stated time point: cycle 4 day 1 (C4D1), after more than five weeks of nivolumab. Relapse after autologous stem cell transplantation occurred in every patient, and brentuximab vedotin exposure varied. Assay used: immunoSEQ multiplex PCR; TCRdb lists only in-frame clones, some missing. The sample shows roughly 64,000 clones, 91% of them seen only once. Source: peripheral blood mononuclear cells (PBMCs), taken before the fourth cycle of nivolumab. These receptors all stem from a human donor with classical Hodgkin lymphoma.

Concerning this clone itself: One end of the junction is discordant with germline, which a read error may explain. The V and J genes are TRBV7-7 and TRBJ2-5, with 7 positions matching TRBD1. CDR1 and CDR2 (germline): SSHAT, FNYEAQ (reference sequence). The CDR3 totals 15 residues. In DNA form, the CDR3 reads TGTGCTAGCAGCCTACGGACAGGAGGAGAAGAGACCCAGTACTTC. Its translation is CASSLRTGGEETQYF.

The chain employs TRBV7-9 and TRBJ2-6; the D gene is possibly TRBD2 (5 bases). CDR3 size: 15 residues. V was cut by 4 bases and J by 2 bases, with 9 bases left in between. Looked up from germline, CDR1 is SEHNR and CDR2 is FQNEAQ (reference sequence). In DNA form, the CDR3 reads TGTGCCAGCAGCTCTGTGGAGGCTGGGGCCAACGTCCTGACTTTC. As protein: CASSSVEAGANVLTF.

The V call is TRBV7-6, the J call TRBJ2-7; TRBD2 matches at 8 bases. This CDR3 contains 14 residues. J was trimmed by 5 bases and V by 3 bases; bases with no gene match: 6. The germline gives CDR1 SGHVS, CDR2 FNYEAQ. This CDR3 reads CASSLGLAGDEQYF. The DNA of the CDR3 is TGTGCCAGCAGCTTGGGGCTAGCGGGCGACGAGCAGTACTTC.

This clone was detected only once. The J gene is TRBJ1-3, the V gene TRBV7-9, with a possible D match to TRBD1 (6 bases). The V gene's germline CDR1 is SEHNR and CDR2 FQNEAQ (reference sequence). Trimming left V 1 base short and J 3 bases short, with 22 bases between. This CDR3 is built from 19 residues. CDR3 nucleotides: TGTGCCAGCAGCTTAGAAGGGGGACGTTCGTCCGAGTATGGAAACACCATATATTTT. The encoded protein is CASSLEGGRSSEYGNTIYF.

This clone was detected once. V and J are TRBV10-2 and TRBJ2-7, with no clear D. Trimming cost V 11 bases and J 2 bases, with 13 bases left between them. Germline CDR1 reads WSHSY; CDR2 reads SAAADI. There are 12 residues in the CDR3. The CDR3 spells CAAVRVPYEQYF. CDR3 coding DNA: TGCGCCGCCGTAAGGGTGCCCTACGAGCAGTACTTC.

The rearrangement links TRBV5-1 to TRBJ1-1; D unresolved. The CDR3 is made up of 15 amino acids. Per germline, CDR1 SGHRS and CDR2 YFSETQ. The V end was cut by 4 bases, the J end by 2 bases, with 15 bases between. The CDR3 reads CASSLRQDTNTEAFF. DNA for the CDR3: TGCGCCAGCAGCCTGAGACAAGACACTAACACTGAAGCTTTCTTT.

The CDR3 sequence is CASSAGPTGETQYF. CDR3 DNA sequence: TGTGCCAGCAGTGCGGGACCCACCGGAGAGACCCAGTACTTC. The chain has TRBV7-3 and TRBJ2-5, with D possibly matching TRBD2 (6 bases). CDR1 is SGHTA and CDR2 is FQGTGA in the germline V gene. CDR3 length: 14 residues. V lost 6 bases and J lost 4, with 15 bases in between.

V gene TRBV6-4 combines with J gene TRBJ1-2; D remains ambiguous. V was trimmed by 2 bases and J by 9 bases, leaving 13 bases between them. CDR3 length: 13 amino acids. Germline-derived CDR1 and CDR2 are MRHNA and SNTAGT. The CDR3 nucleotides are TGTGCCAGCAGTGACCCCTCGGGCTCCAGCTACACCTTC. It yields the protein CASSDPSGSSYTF.

The rearrangement links TRBV11-3 to TRBJ2-2; TRBD1 matches 7 bases. V dropped 5 bases and J dropped 5; count of bases not matched to a gene: 5. Germline CDR1 and CDR2: SGHNT and YENEEA. The CDR3 is 14 amino acids. CDR3 nucleotides: TGTGCCAGCAGCGCCACAGGGGAGACCGGGGAGCTGTTTTTT. This sequence encodes CASSATGETGELFF.

This chain links TRBV4-2 with TRBJ2-2, with D perhaps assigned TRBD1 or TRBD2 (5 bases each). V shed 0 bases and J shed 4 bases, with 15 bases lying between them. This CDR3 has 17 amino acids. Germline assignment: CDR1 LGHNA and CDR2 YNFKEQ. CDR3 sequence (DNA): TGTGCCAGCAGCCAAGAGAGGGGATTAGTAGGCACCGGGGAGCTGTTTTTT. Translating gives CASSQERGLVGTGELFF.

The genes are TRBV30 and TRBJ2-3; TRBD2 matches 14 bases. The CDR3 extends over 14 amino acids. Germline V gene lookup returns CDR1 GTSNPN and CDR2 SVGIG (reference sequence). The V gene end was trimmed by 7 bases and the J gene end by 5 bases; junction bases not matched to a gene: 5. CDR3 nucleotide sequence: TGTGCCTTGGGACTAGCGGGGGTCATAGATACGCAGTATTTT. Residues: CALGLAGVIDTQYF.

Only one count was recorded for this clone. This chain links TRBV6-6 with TRBJ1-4; D is ambiguous. Germline V gives CDR1 MNHNY, CDR2 SVGAGI (reference sequence). Trimming removed 0 bases from V and 7 bases from J, with 15 bases in between. The CDR3 loop spans 16 amino acids. The CDR3 DNA follows: TGTGCCAGCAGTTACTCGAAGTTCCCTTGGGGTGAAAAACTGTTTTTT. It encodes CASSYSKFPWGEKLFF.

This clone came up a few times. The chain combines TRBV5-4 with TRBJ2-7, with TRBD1 matching over 10 bases. V lost 4 bases, J lost 4 bases, and 8 bases stayed unmatched. Germline CDR1 reads SGHNT; CDR2 reads YYREEE (reference sequence). This CDR3 is built from 15 residues. CDR3 bases: TGTGCCAGCAGCCCGCGACAGGGGGCCAGGTACGAGCAGTACTTC. Translating it yields CASSPRQGARYEQYF.

The chain carries TRBV5-1 and TRBJ2-7; D unresolved. Germline V gives CDR1 SGHRS, CDR2 YFSETQ. V was pared by 0 bases and J by 6 bases, with 19 bases between. The CDR3 is made up of 16 amino acids. Written as DNA, the CDR3 is TGCGCCAGCAGCTTGGTGGATTGGGCTCCTAAGAGCGAGCAGTACTTC. Residues: CASSLVDWAPKSEQYF. The full variable domain, completed using reference TRBV5-1 and TRBJ2-7, is KAGVTQTPRYLIKTRGQQVTLSCSPISGHRSVSWYQQTPGQGLQFLFEYFSETQRNKGNFPGRFSGRQFSNSRSEMNVSTLELGDSALYLCASSLVDWAPKSEQYFGPGTRLTVT.

The V call is TRBV4-2, the J call TRBJ1-2; D gene ambiguous. From germline, CDR1 is LGHNA and CDR2 YNFKEQ. This CDR3 is 15 amino acids long. V was shortened by 1 base and J by 0 bases, with 9 bases between the two germline ends. CDR3 region: CASSQGAEPNYGYTF. In nucleotides, the CDR3 is TGTGCCAGCAGCCAAGGGGCAGAGCCTAACTATGGCTACACCTTC.

This sequence joins TRBV13 and TRBJ2-1, with TRBD2 identical over 11 bases. Germline assignment: CDR1 PRHDT and CDR2 FYEKMQ (reference sequence). CDR3 size: 17 residues. After removal of 2 bases from V and 6 bases from J, the junction contained 9 bases not matched to a gene. For the CDR3, the DNA is TGTGCCAGCAGCTTATCTAGCGGGGGGAGAGGTCTCAATGAGCAGTTCTTC. This encodes CASSLSSGGRGLNEQFF. The full variable domain, its missing parts supplied by reference TRBV13 and TRBJ2-1, is AAGVIQSPRHLIKEKRETATLKCYPIPRHDTVYWYQQGPGQDPQFLISFYEKMQSDKGSIPDRFSAQQFSDYHSELNMSSLELGDSALYFCASSLSSGGRGLNEQFFGPGTRLTVL.

This chain links TRBV11-2 with TRBJ1-6; the D gene is possibly TRBD1 (5 bases). This CDR3 has 15 residues. Germline V gene data show CDR1 as SGHAT and CDR2 as FQNNGV. V was shortened by 3 bases and J by 7 bases, with 13 bases between the two germline ends. The CDR3 sequence is CASSFGDSLNSPLHF. The CDR3 bases are TGTGCCAGCAGCTTTGGGGACTCATTAAATTCACCCCTCCACTTT.

The gene calls are TRBV5-1 and TRBJ2-7, with 7 bases identical to TRBD1. Germline V gene lookup returns CDR1 SGHRS and CDR2 YFSETQ. The junction had 6 bases not matched to a gene; V was cut back by 4 bases and J by 2 bases. The CDR3 is 14 residues long. This chain's CDR3 is CASSLAGTAYEQYF. CDR3 DNA sequence: TGCGCCAGCAGCCTCGCCGGGACAGCCTACGAGCAGTACTTC. The whole variable domain, filled in from reference TRBV5-1 and TRBJ2-7, reads KAGVTQTPRYLIKTRGQQVTLSCSPISGHRSVSWYQQTPGQGLQFLFEYFSETQRNKGNFPGRFSGRQFSNSRSEMNVSTLELGDSALYLCASSLAGTAYEQYFGPGTRLTVT.

The V gene is TRBV27, the J gene TRBJ1-6; D is uncertain. Per the germline V gene, CDR1 is MNHEY and CDR2 is SMNVEV (reference sequence). The length of the CDR3 is 16 residues. V dropped 3 bases and J dropped 9 bases, with 18 bases sitting between them. The CDR3 DNA sequence: TGTGCCAGCAGTTTGGGCGGGGAAGTTTTGTTTTCACCCCTCCACTTT. Protein sequence: CASSLGGEVLFSPLHF.

A single count supports this clone. The chain couples TRBV20-1 to TRBJ2-5; D is uncertain. Per the germline V gene, CDR1 is DFQATT and CDR2 is SNEGSKA (reference sequence). Trimming stripped 1 base from V and 2 bases from J, with 2 bases between. The CDR3 spans 11 residues. In DNA, the CDR3 is TGCAGTGCTAGAGGGCAAGAGACCCAGTACTTC. This gives the protein CSARGQETQYF.

CDR3 sequence: CASLSRAWNTEAFF. In nucleotides, the CDR3 is TGTGCCAGCTTGTCGCGGGCCTGGAACACTGAAGCTTTCTTT. The chain combines TRBV7-2 with TRBJ1-1, with D unclear. V dropped 8 bases and J dropped 1 base, with 14 bases sitting between them. The CDR3 spans 14 residues. Looked up from germline, CDR1 is SGHTA and CDR2 is FQGNSA.

This chain links TRBV5-1 with TRBJ1-5, with a possible D match to TRBD1 (5 bases). The CDR3 covers 19 residues. The germline gives CDR1 SGHRS, CDR2 YFSETQ. V was clipped by 1 base and J by 0 bases, with 20 bases between them. The CDR3 reads CASSLLTNRRGYSNQPQHF. The CDR3 DNA follows: TGCGCCAGCAGCTTGTTGACTAATCGGAGGGGATATAGCAATCAGCCCCAGCATTTT.

J is TRBJ1-1 and V is TRBV4-2; D uncertain. The V gene's germline CDR1 is LGHNA and CDR2 YNFKEQ. V lost 4 bases to trimming and J lost 3 bases, with 9 bases between them. The CDR3 is 13 amino acids. In nucleotides, the CDR3 is TGTGCCAGCAGCCGTAGGGCTGACACTGAAGCTTTCTTT. Translation: CASSRRADTEAFF.

The chain recombines TRBV11-2 with TRBJ2-5; perhaps TRBD2 as D (5 bases). The CDR3 runs 15 residues. CDR1 and CDR2 from the germline V gene are SGHAT and FQNNGV. Trimming cost V 7 bases and J 5 bases, with 20 bases left between them. The DNA for the CDR3 is TGTGCCAGCATAAGAGGGAGCGGTCTCGGGGAGACCCAGTACTTC. Its protein is CASIRGSGLGETQYF.

This clone has only one observation. The chain couples TRBV5-4 to TRBJ1-2; D uncertain. V lost 2 bases, J lost 9 bases, and 20 bases lay in between. Germline V lookup: CDR1 SGHNT, CDR2 YYREEE (reference sequence). This CDR3 has 15 amino acids. The CDR3 sequence is CASSFAKRFSLRYTF. The CDR3 DNA sequence: TGTGCCAGCAGCTTTGCGAAAAGATTTTCCCTGCGCTACACCTTC.

The gene calls are TRBV5-1 and TRBJ1-6; 7 bases fit TRBD1. The CDR3 extends over 15 amino acids. Germline CDR1 is SGHRS and CDR2 is YFSETQ. V dropped 4 bases and J dropped 10; count of bases not matched to a gene: 11. The CDR3 spells CASSPRQGEGSPLHF. The CDR3, as DNA: TGCGCCAGCAGCCCGAGACAGGGCGAGGGATCACCCCTCCACTTT. Supplemented by reference TRBV5-1 and TRBJ1-6, the full variable domain reads KAGVTQTPRYLIKTRGQQVTLSCSPISGHRSVSWYQQTPGQGLQFLFEYFSETQRNKGNFPGRFSGRQFSNSRSEMNVSTLELGDSALYLCASSPRQGEGSPLHFGNGTRLTVT.

This chain uses TRBV2 with TRBJ1-1, with 9 bases identical to TRBD1. The CDR3 extends over 15 amino acids. J was trimmed by 5 bases and V by 10 bases; bases with no gene match: 14. CDR1 is SNHLY and CDR2 is FYNNEI in the germline V gene. DNA for the CDR3: TGTGCCAACTACCGGGACAGGGTCGGATCAACTGAAGCTTTCTTT. It specifies CANYRDRVGSTEAFF.

Only a few counts were recorded for this clone. This chain uses TRBV19 with TRBJ2-7; 9 nucleotides line up with TRBD2. The V gene end was trimmed by 5 bases and the J gene end by 5 bases; junction bases not matched to a gene: 10. The germline V gene has CDR1 LNHDA and CDR2 SQIVND (reference sequence). CDR3 size: 15 residues. The CDR3 DNA reads as TGTGCCAGTAGTGGCGATCCAGCGGGGGGTCACGAGCAGTACTTC. Its translation is CASSGDPAGGHEQYF.

This chain links TRBV4-2 with TRBJ2-1; TRBD1 is a possible D gene (6 bases). The germline V gene encodes CDR1 LGHNA and CDR2 YNFKEQ. The CDR3 consists of 17 residues. V was pared by 1 base and J by 2 bases, with 15 bases between. The CDR3 protein is CASSQVSVQGPYNEQFF. DNA for the CDR3: TGTGCCAGCAGCCAAGTTAGTGTCCAGGGGCCCTACAATGAGCAGTTCTTC.

The chain carries TRBV4-1 and TRBJ1-1; D unclear. V lost 1 base and J 4 bases, leaving 7 bases between the germline ends. From germline, CDR1 is MGHRA and CDR2 YSYEKL. The CDR3 extends over 13 amino acids. The chain's CDR3 is CASSQVGGTEAFF. CDR3 coding DNA: TGCGCCAGCAGCCAAGTGGGAGGCACTGAAGCTTTCTTT.

Here the CDR3 reads CASSLVLGGQTNTIYF. Here the CDR3 DNA reads TGTGCCAGCAGCTTAGTACTCGGTGGGCAAACAAACACCATATATTTT. The rearrangement joins TRBV7-9 to TRBJ1-3; D is uncertain. Between the trimmed V and J ends, which lost 1 base and 6 bases, there was a span of 16 bases. This CDR3 has 16 amino acids. Germline CDR1 reads SEHNR; CDR2 reads FQNEAQ (reference sequence).